Here is one TCR beta chain with its context. This entry is derived from a study of CD8+ T cells in alopecia areata. Trimming removed 5 bases at V and 2 bases at J, with 7 bases between. From germline, CDR1 is SEHNR and CDR2 FQNEAQ (reference sequence). The CDR3 is 12 amino acids. As for treatment: oral pan-JAK inhibitor, 5-10 mg twice daily. Sequencing used cDNA as its template, made by extracting RNA and reverse transcribing it. Here immunoSEQ multiplex PCR was the method, and the copy in TCRdb shows in-frame clones only, minus some. Of 150,000 or so clones detected, 45% to 60% appear once; the ten largest clones hold 15% to 20%.

The source was CD8+ T cells sorted from blood, collected at week 4, from a patient treated with tofacitinib. The rearrangement uses TRBV7-9 and TRBJ2-7; D gene unclear. This clonotype was sampled from a human donor with alopecia areata. The CDR3 protein is CASSPQAYEQYF. In DNA, the CDR3 is TGTGCCAGCAGCCCCCAAGCCTACGAGCAGTACTTC. Full variable domain (outside the CDR3, taken from reference TRBV7-9 and TRBJ2-7): DTGVSQNPRHKITKRGQNVTFRCDPISEHNRLYWYRQTLGQGPEFLTYFQNEAQLEKSRLLSDRFSAERPKGSFSTLEIQRTEQGDSAMYLCASSPQAYEQYFGPGTRLTVT.